This TCR beta chain was sequenced for a study of vaccination and CD4 T cells after COVID-19. Overall study: Post-vaccine sampling followed dose two by a median 72 days (range 14 to 241).

In the case of this clonotype: Its specificity is not known. A much larger clone differs from this one at a single base, so this may be a read error.

CDR1 and CDR2 (germline): DFQATT, SNEGSKA (reference sequence). The CDR3 has 12 residues. The V end was cut by 6 bases, the J end by 5 bases, with 12 bases between. Indicated treatment: approximately 11-day PBMC culture with coronavirus spike peptide pools or control peptides (ViraFEST assay). Expansion of antigen-specific T cells with peptide pools by ViraFEST preceded sequencing of TCRs. Whole-study results and caveats: Convalescent patients had 304 of 307 vaccine-specific clones showing spike mono-reactivity.

The Oncomine TCR Beta short-read assay sequenced DNA from cultured CD4+ T cells. Genomic DNA was drawn out of CD4+ T cells grown in culture. TCRdb re-called the PCR reads through MiXCR, storing one row per CDR3 protein. The table includes some 17,000 distinct CDR3 sequences, around two fifths detected once. This receptor was identified in a human donor who had recovered from COVID-19. The material sequenced was CD4+ T cells from blood, cultured in vitro, taken after SARS-CoV-2 vaccination. This sequence joins TRBV20-1 and TRBJ2-3; D ambiguous. CDR3 amino acids: CSAPTLKDTQYF. The CDR3, as DNA: TGCAGTGCCCCAACACTGAAAGATACGCAGTATTTT.